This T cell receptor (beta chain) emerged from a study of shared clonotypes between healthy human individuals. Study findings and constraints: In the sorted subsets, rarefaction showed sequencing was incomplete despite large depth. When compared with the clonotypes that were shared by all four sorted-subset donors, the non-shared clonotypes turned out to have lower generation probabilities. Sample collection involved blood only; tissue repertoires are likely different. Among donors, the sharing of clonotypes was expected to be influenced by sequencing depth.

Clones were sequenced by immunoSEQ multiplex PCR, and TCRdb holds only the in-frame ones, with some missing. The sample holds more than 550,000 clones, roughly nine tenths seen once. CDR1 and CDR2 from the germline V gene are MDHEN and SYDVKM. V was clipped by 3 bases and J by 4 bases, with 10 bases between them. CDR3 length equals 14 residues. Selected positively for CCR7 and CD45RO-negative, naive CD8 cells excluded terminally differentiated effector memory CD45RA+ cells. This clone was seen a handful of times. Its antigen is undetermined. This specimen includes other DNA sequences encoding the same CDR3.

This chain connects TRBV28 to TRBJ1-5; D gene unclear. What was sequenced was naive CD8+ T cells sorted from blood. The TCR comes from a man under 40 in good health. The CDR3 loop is CASSLFRGNQPQHF. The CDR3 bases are TGTGCCAGCAGTTTGTTCCGCGGTAATCAGCCCCAGCATTTT.